The 4 T cell receptor beta chains below all came from one sample that was sequenced in a study of cytomegalovirus exposure and HLA in healthy donors (dated by TCRdb to the late 2010s). To prepare the library, the immunoSEQ multiplex PCR assay was applied. The multiplex PCR relied on a mix of 60 forward primers for TCR Vbeta segments and 13 reverse primers for TCR Jbeta segments. The table comes from immuneACCESS by way of TCRdb, which keeps in-frame sequences with V and J called. Part of the clones is missing from these tables; in studies checked, under half for an unresolved V gene and the rest for unknown reasons. Within this sample are 150,000 to 200,000 clones, with roughly 87% of them counted one time only. The ten top clones hold about 1.6% of the sample. Material for sequencing was PBMCs. These receptor sequences come from a girl aged 5 to 17 in good health and CMV-seropositive.

The chain has TRBV28 and TRBJ2-5, with 8 bases that match TRBD1. The J segment lost 0 bases and the V segment lost 7 bases, leaving 10 bases of the junction unmatched. Germline CDR1 reads MDHEN; CDR2 reads SYDVKM. This CDR3 spans 16 amino acids. DNA of the CDR3: TGTGCCAGCACCGCCGGCGGACAGGGCAACCAAGAGACCCAGTACTTC. This encodes CASTAGGQGNQETQYF. Full variable domain (rest looked up from reference TRBV28 and TRBJ2-5): DVKVTQSSRYLVKRTGEKVFLECVQDMDHENMFWYRQDPGLGLRLIYFSYDVKMKEKGDIPEGYSVSREKKERFSLILESASTNQTSMYLCASTAGGQGNQETQYFGPGTRLLVL.

This clone was recorded once. V and J are TRBV7-9 and TRBJ1-3, with 7 bases identical to TRBD1. V was pared by 1 base and J by 2 bases, with 5 bases of the junction left unmatched. Germline V CDR1 and CDR2: SEHNR, FQNEAQ (reference sequence). The CDR3 is made up of 16 amino acids. In nucleotides, the CDR3 is TGTGCCAGCAGCTTAGTTACAGGGGTGGCTGGAAACACCATATATTTT. Protein product: CASSLVTGVAGNTIYF. The full variable domain, its missing parts supplied by reference TRBV7-9 and TRBJ1-3, is DTGVSQNPRHKITKRGQNVTFRCDPISEHNRLYWYRQTLGQGPEFLTYFQNEAQLEKSRLLSDRFSAERPKGSFSTLEIQRTEQGDSAMYLCASSLVTGVAGNTIYFGEGSWLTVV.

This clone was observed once. J is TRBJ1-5 and V is TRBV2; D is unresolved. CDR1 is SNHLY and CDR2 is FYNNEI in the germline V gene. V lost 1 base, J lost 7 bases, and 5 bases lay in between. The CDR3 extends over 12 amino acids. Here the CDR3 reads CASSEGRQPQHF. In nucleotides, the CDR3 is TGTGCCAGCAGTGAAGGGCGGCAGCCCCAGCATTTT.

This chain connects TRBV15 to TRBJ2-5; TRBD2 matches 9 bases. This CDR3 has 15 residues. Looked up from germline, CDR1 is LNHNV and CDR2 is YYDKDF (reference sequence). After removal of 3 bases from V and 4 bases from J, the junction contained 6 bases not matched to a gene. The CDR3 sequence: CATSSEGLALETQYF. CDR3 DNA sequence: TGTGCCACCAGCAGTGAGGGACTAGCCTTAGAGACCCAGTACTTC. Complete variable domain (other parts from reference TRBV15 and TRBJ2-5): DAMVIQNPRYQVTQFGKPVTLSCSQTLNHNVMYWYQQKSSQAPKLLFHYYDKDFNNEADTPDNFQSRRPNTSFCFLDIRSPGLGDTAMYLCATSSEGLALETQYFGPGTRLLVL.